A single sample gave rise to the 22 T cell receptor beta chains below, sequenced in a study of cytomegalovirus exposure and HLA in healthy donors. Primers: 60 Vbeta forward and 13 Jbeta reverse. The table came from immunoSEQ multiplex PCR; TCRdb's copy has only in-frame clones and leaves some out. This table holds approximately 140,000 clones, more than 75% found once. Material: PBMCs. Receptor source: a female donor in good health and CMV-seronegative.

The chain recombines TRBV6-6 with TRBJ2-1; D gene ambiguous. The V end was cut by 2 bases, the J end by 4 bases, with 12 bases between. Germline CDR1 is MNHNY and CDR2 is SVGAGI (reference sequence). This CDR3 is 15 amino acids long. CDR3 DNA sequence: TGTGCCAGCAGTTACGAGATTGGGCCTTACAATGAGCAGTTCTTC. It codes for CASSYEIGPYNEQFF.

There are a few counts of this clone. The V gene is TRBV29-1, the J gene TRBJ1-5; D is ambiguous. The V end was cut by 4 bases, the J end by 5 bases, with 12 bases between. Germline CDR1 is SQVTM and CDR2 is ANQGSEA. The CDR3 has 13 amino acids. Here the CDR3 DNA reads TGCAGCGTTGCTCTCGAGGCTGATCAGCCCCAGCATTTT. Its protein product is CSVALEADQPQHF.

For the CDR3, the DNA is TGTGCCAGCAGCGTAGAAGGTGGGGGGGCCGCCTACGAGCAGTACTTC. It encodes CASSVEGGGAAYEQYF. The V and J genes are TRBV9 and TRBJ2-7; maybe TRBD2 (7 bases). The V end was cut by 0 bases, the J end by 2 bases, with 15 bases between. There are 16 residues in the CDR3. The germline gives CDR1 SGDLS, CDR2 YYNGEE.

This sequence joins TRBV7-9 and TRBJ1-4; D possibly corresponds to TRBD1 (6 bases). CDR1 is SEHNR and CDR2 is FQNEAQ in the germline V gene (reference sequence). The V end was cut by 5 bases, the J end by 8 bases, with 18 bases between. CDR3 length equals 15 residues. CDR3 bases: TGTGCCAGCAGCCGATCAAGGGGGGGAGACGAAAAACTGTTTTTT. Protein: CASSRSRGGDEKLFF.

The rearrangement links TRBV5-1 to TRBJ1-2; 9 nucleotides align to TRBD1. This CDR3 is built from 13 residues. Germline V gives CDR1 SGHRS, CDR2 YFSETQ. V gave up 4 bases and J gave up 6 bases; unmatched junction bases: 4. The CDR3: CASSLQGADGYTF. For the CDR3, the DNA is TGCGCCAGCAGCCTACAGGGGGCCGATGGCTACACCTTC.

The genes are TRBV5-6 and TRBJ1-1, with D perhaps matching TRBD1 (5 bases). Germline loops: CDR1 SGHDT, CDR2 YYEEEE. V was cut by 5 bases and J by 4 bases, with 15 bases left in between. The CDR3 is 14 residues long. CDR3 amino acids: CASSLGWGLTEAFF. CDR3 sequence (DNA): TGTGCCAGCAGTCTTGGGTGGGGACTCACTGAAGCTTTCTTT.

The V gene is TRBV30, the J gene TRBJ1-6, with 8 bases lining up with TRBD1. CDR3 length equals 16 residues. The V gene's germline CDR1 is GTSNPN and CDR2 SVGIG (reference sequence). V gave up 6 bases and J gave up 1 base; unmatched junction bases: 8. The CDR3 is CACPRDRSSYNSPLHF. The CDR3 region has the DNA TGTGCCTGCCCGAGGGACAGGAGTTCCTATAATTCACCCCTCCACTTT.

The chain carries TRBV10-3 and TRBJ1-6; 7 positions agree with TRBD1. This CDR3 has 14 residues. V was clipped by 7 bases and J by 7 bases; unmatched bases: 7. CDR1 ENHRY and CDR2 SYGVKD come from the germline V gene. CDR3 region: CAINVDRQNSPLHF. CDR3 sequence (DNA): TGTGCCATCAACGTGGACAGGCAAAATTCACCCCTCCACTTT.

CDR3 coding DNA: TGTGCCAGCAGTGGACCCTTATACAGGGAGAGACAGGATTTCAATCAGCCCCAGCATTTT. This gives the protein CASSGPLYRERQDFNQPQHF. The gene calls are TRBV6-1 and TRBJ1-5, with a tentative D call TRBD1 (6 bases). CDR3 length: 20 residues. In germline, CDR1 is MNHNS, CDR2 SASEGT. Trimming shortened V by 4 bases and J by 3 bases, and 28 bases separated the two germline ends.

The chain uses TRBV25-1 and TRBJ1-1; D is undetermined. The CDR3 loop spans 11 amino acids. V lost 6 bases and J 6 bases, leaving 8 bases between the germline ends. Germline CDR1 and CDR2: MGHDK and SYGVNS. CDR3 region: CASSGLSEAFF. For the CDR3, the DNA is TGTGCCAGCAGCGGACTGTCTGAAGCTTTCTTT.

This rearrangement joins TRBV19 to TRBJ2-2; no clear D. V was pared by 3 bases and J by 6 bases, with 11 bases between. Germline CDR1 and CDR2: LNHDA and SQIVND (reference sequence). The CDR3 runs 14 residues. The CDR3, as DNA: TGTGCCAGTAGTATGGCTCCCCCCGCCGGGGAGCTGTTTTTT. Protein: CASSMAPPAGELFF.

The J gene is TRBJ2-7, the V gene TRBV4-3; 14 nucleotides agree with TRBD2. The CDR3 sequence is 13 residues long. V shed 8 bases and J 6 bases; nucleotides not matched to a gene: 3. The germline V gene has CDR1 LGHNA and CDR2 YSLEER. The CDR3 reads CASGLAGGFEQYF. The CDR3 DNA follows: TGCGCCAGCGGACTAGCGGGGGGTTTCGAGCAGTACTTC.

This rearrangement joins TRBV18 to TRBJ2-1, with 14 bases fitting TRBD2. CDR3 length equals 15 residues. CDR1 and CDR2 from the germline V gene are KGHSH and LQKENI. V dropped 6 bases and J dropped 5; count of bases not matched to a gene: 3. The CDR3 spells CASSPGLAGDNEQFF. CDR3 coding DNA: TGTGCCAGCTCTCCGGGACTAGCGGGGGACAATGAGCAGTTCTTC.

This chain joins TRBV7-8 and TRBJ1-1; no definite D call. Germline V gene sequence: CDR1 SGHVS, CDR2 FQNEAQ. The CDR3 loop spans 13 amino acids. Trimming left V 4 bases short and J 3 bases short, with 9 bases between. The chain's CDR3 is CASSSAFDTEAFF. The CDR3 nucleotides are TGTGCCAGCAGCTCCGCGTTCGACACTGAAGCTTTCTTT.

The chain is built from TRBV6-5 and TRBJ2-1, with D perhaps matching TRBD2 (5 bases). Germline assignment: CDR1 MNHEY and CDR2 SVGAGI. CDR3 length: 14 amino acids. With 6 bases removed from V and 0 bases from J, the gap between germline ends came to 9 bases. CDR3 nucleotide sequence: TGTGCCAGCAGCCGGGGTAGCTCCTACAATGAGCAGTTCTTC. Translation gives CASSRGSSYNEQFF.

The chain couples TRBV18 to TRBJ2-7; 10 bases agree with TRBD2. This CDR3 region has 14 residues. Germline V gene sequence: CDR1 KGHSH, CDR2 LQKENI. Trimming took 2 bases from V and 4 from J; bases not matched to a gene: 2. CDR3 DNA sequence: TGTGCCAGCTCACCATCAGCGGGAGGGTACGAGCAGTACGTC. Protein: CASSPSAGGYEQYV.

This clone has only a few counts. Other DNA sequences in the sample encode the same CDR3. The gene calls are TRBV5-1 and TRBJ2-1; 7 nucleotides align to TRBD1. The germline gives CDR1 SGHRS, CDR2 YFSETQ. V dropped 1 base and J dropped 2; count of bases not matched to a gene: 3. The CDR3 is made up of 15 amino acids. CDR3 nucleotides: TGCGCCAGCAGCTTGAGGCAGGGGGCCTACAATGAGCAGTTCTTC. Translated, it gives CASSLRQGAYNEQFF.

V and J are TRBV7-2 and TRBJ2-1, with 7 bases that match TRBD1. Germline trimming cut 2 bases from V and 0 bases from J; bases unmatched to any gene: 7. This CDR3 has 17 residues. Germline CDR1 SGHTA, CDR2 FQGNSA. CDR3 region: CASSLLPGQSSYNEQFF. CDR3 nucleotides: TGTGCCAGCAGCTTACTGCCGGGACAGAGCTCCTACAATGAGCAGTTCTTC.

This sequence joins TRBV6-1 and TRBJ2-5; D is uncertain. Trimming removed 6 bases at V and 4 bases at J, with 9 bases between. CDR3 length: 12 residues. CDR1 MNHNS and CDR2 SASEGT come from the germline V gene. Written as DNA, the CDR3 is TGTGCCAGCAGCTTCCTCGGAGAGACCCAGTACTTC. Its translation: CASSFLGETQYF.

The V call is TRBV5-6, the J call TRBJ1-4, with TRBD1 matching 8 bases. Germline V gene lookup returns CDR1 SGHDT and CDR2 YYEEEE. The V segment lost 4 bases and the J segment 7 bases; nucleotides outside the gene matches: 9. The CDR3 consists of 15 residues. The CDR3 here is CASSATGGMSEKLFF. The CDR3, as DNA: TGTGCCAGCAGCGCCACAGGGGGTATGAGTGAAAAACTGTTTTTT.

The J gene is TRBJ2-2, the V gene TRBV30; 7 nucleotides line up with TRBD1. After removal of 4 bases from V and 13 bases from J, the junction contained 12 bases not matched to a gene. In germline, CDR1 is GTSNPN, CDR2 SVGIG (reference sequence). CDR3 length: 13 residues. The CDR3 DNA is TGTGCCTGGATCACGACAGGGCTAGATGGGCTGTTTTTT. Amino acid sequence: CAWITTGLDGLFF.

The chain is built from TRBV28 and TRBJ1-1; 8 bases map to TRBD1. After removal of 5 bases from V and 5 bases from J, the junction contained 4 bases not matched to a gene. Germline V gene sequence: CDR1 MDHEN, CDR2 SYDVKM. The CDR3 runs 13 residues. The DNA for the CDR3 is TGTGCCAGCAGTACAGGGGGGTGGACTGAAGCTTTCTTT. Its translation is CASSTGGWTEAFF. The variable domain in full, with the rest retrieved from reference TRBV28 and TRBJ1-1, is DVKVTQSSRYLVKRTGEKVFLECVQDMDHENMFWYRQDPGLGLRLIYFSYDVKMKEKGDIPEGYSVSREKKERFSLILESASTNQTSMYLCASSTGGWTEAFFGQGTRLTVV.